The source of this T cell receptor (beta chain) is a study of cytomegalovirus exposure and HLA in healthy donors. In the study overall: Genotyping of some 400 donors showed that about 84% belonged to the Caucasian-associated ancestry cluster. Findings of the study overall: It was reported that the classifier diagnosed cytomegalovirus status with high specificity and sensitivity in both the original and validation cohorts.

PCR used 60 Vbeta primers and 13 Jbeta primers. How the authors handled the data: In a later analysis, roughly 86 million unique TCR beta chains included roughly 11 million shared by two or more donors. Here immunoSEQ multiplex PCR was the method, and the copy in TCRdb shows in-frame clones only, minus some. D and trimming were read from the DNA, whereas the V and J calls and clone size are those reported in that table. Of fewer than 150,000 clones listed, just under 80% are singletons. Remarks on this clone: The antigen is not known.

The V and J ends lost 3 bases and 7 bases, in that order; junction bases with no gene match: 6. The germline V gene has CDR1 SGHTS and CDR2 YDEGEE. This CDR3 comprises 14 residues. The clonotype comes from a man aged 25-45 years in good health. The sample taken for sequencing was PBMCs. The rearrangement uses TRBV5-8 and TRBJ1-1; 10 nucleotides match TRBD1. The CDR3 bases are TGTGCCAGCAGCTGGGGACAGGGGAGAGTTGAAGCTTTCTTT. This encodes CASSWGQGRVEAFF.